This T cell receptor beta chain originates from a study of lymphopenia after photon versus proton radiotherapy. A word on this clone: Its antigen remains unidentified.

General study findings and limits: Post-nadir TCR diversity decline inversely tracked overall survival among those who died. After lymphocyte nadir, photon-treated repertoires showed oligoclonal expansion, especially CD8+ Temra. Under photons, naive T cells and diversity fell while effector/memory populations rose. Survival link was tested only in deceased patients; proton benefit remains a possibility.

CDR3 length: 15 amino acids. The germline gives CDR1 MNHEY, CDR2 SMNVEV (reference sequence). V dropped 6 bases and J dropped 0 bases, with 15 bases sitting between them. Assay used: immunoSEQ multiplex PCR; TCRdb lists only in-frame clones, some missing. The sample carries tens of thousands of clones, 75% to 90% recorded once. The sequence was obtained from a woman aged 65 to 85 with pancreatic cancer. The chain employs TRBV27 and TRBJ2-7; a weak D match, TRBD1 (5 bases). The sample in question was peripheral blood, obtained from a patient treated with proton-based radiotherapy. The CDR3 sequence: CASSTQTASSYEQYF. The CDR3 nucleotides read TGTGCCAGCAGCACCCAGACAGCTAGCTCCTACGAGCAGTACTTC.